This T cell receptor (beta chain) was sequenced in a study of beta chain features in type 1 diabetes (dated by TCRdb to the late 2010s). In the study overall: Patients and healthy donors did not differ in mean age, gender distribution, total cell number or subset yield. A total of over 90,000,000 sorted cells were examined across all samples, and a strong correlation was observed between cell number per subset and RNA yield. In the study, recently diagnosed type 1 diabetes patients and matched healthy donors were compared on the TCRB repertoires of their sorted circulating CD4+ T cell subsets. Regulatory and stem cell-like memory subsets were obtained from only 8 patients and roughly 8 healthy donors, while naive and central memory subsets were obtained from all 30 or so donors.

The entire isolated RNA was reverse transcribed using the High Capacity cDNA Reverse Transcription Kit, and thus expressed TCRB transcripts were sequenced. Deep immunoSEQ sequencing was performed on naive, central memory and regulatory T cell samples, with an average of around 3.5 million total reads per sample. Sorted cells were lysed in RLT buffer and RNA was extracted with DNase-treated RNeasy Micro or Mini kits, depending on cell number. To prevent cross-contamination, every cell subset was processed on its own, while patient and healthy donor samples were processed together. The immunoSEQ multiplex PCR was used to amplify TCRB sequences from cDNA, generating 87-bp fragments that spanned the CDR3 region. Amplicons were sequenced on the Illumina HiSeq platform. The authors' analysis ran thus. Synthetic template baselines were used to correct PCR bias computationally, reads within Hamming distance 2 were collapsed together, and singletons that could not be merged were discarded. Reads were aligned to IMGT to assign V, D and J genes, CDR3 length, and insertions or deletions at six rearrangement sites. Within each subset, clonotype counts were normalized to sorted cell number, and only after that were true diversity and Gini coefficients computed with the tcR R package. The overlap coefficient, calculated on TCRB nucleotide sequences, was used to quantify repertoire sharing. Out-of-frame TCRB sequences from naive cells were analyzed to stand in for the pre-selection repertoire. Here the immuneACCESS table is served through TCRdb, limited to in-frame sequences with V and J called. Missing clones are a known gap in these copies; in checked studies unresolved V genes cover under half, and the rest lacks a known reason. That table is the source of V, J and clone size, and D and trimming were worked out from the DNA. Recorded for this sample are hundreds of thousands of clones; more than 12% of them occurred a single time. The biggest ten clones account for 0.03% to 0.04% of the sample.

This clone was counted between two and nine times. The antigen this receptor binds is unknown. The record has no base qualities; no much larger clone is one base away. Each donor gave one peripheral blood draw, roughly 120 mL on average, collected into heparinised tubes. A BD FACSAria II was used to sort naive, central memory, regulatory and stem cell-like memory CD4+ T cells with a panel that included CD45RO, CCR7, CD25, CD127, CD95 and CD27. Purity was above 95% for every sorted population. PBMCs were isolated immediately by Lymphoprep density gradient centrifugation and stained directly without culture. Samples were stained and sorted in pairs, with one healthy donor and one patient per experiment, so that batch effects were minimized. Points the paper makes about the study in general: A moderate but significant shortening of TCRB CDR3 length was observed in type 1 diabetes patients in all four CD4+ subsets. Because cDNA was sequenced instead of genomic DNA, activated cells with high expression could be over-represented, although the groups did not differ in activation or CD3 levels. Shorter templates might have been favored by PCR, but patient and control samples were amplified and corrected together, so both groups would have been affected equally by any skew. Because the HLA sub-analyses included only small numbers of individuals, any influence of HLA type on TCRB rearrangement was left unresolved. Naive, central memory and regulatory TCRB repertoires appeared more similar among patients than among healthy donors. Fewer insertions and more nucleotide deletions at VDJ recombination sites were observed in patients with type 1 diabetes, implying thymic rearrangement abnormalities.

The CDR3 measures 13 amino acids from cysteine to phenylalanine. Only the CDR3 DNA is retained, 39 bases long and in frame from the first base. Ends trimmed: V by 5 bases, J by 5 bases; bases unmatched to a gene: 3. The germline V gene yields SGHTA for CDR1 and FQGTGA for CDR2. Here the chain combines TRBV7-3 and TRBJ2-3; 8 middle bases align to TRBD1. The sequenced sample was naive CD4+ T cells from blood. Reading the label with the study, this specimen's cell subset or site is: true naive CD4+ T cells. The clonotype originates from a man younger than 30 with type 1 diabetes. The nucleotide sequence reads as follows: TGTGCCAGCAGCCTGACAGGGGAAGATACGCAGTATTTT. Its product reads: CASSLTGEDTQYF.